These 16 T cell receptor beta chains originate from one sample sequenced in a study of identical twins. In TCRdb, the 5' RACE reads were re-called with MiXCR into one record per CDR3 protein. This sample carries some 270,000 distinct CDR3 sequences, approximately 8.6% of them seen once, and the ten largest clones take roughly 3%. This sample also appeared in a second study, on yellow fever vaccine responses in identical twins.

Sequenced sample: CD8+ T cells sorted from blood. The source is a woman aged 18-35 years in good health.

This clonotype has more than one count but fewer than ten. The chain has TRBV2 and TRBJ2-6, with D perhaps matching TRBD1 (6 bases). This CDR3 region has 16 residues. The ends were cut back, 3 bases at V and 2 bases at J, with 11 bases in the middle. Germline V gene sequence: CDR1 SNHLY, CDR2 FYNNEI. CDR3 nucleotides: TGTGCCAGCAGTGACCCAGGGGTTGCTGGGGCCAACGTCCTGACTTTC. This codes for CASSDPGVAGANVLTF.

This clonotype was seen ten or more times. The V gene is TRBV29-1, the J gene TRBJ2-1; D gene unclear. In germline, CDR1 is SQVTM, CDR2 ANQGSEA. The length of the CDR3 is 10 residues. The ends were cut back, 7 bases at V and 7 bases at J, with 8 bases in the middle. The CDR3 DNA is TGCAGCGCCTCAAAAAATGAGCAGTTCTTC. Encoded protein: CSASKNEQFF.

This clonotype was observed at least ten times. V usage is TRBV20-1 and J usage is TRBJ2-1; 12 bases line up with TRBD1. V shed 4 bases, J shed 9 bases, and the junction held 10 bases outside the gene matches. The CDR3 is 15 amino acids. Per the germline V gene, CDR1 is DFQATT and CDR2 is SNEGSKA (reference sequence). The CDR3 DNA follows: TGCAGTGCTAAAAATCCGGGACAGGGGGCGAGTGAGCAGTTCTTC. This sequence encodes CSAKNPGQGASEQFF.

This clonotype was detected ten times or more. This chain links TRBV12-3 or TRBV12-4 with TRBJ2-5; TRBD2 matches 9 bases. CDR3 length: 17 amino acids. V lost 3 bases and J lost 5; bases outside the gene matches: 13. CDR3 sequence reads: CASSFGTSIYFIETQYF. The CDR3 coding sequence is TGTGCCAGCAGTTTTGGGACTAGCATTTATTTTATTGAGACCCAGTACTTC.

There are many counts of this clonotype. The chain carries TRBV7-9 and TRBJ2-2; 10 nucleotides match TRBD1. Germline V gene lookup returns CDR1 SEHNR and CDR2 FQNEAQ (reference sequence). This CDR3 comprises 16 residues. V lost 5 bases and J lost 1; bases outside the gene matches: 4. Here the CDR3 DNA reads TGTGCCAGCAGCACCGACAGGGGGCTGAACACCGGGGAGCTGTTTTTT. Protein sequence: CASSTDRGLNTGELFF.

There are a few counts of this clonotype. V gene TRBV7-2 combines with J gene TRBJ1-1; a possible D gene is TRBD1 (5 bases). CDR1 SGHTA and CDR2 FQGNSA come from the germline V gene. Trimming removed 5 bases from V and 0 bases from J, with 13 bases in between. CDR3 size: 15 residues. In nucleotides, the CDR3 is TGTGCCAGCAGCGATGGGGGGAGATTGAACACTGAAGCTTTCTTT. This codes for CASSDGGRLNTEAFF. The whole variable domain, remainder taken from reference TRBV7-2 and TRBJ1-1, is GAGVSQSPSNKVTEKGKDVELRCDPISGHTALYWYRQSLGQGLEFLIYFQGNSAPDKSGLPSDRFSAERTGGSVSTLTIQRTQQEDSAVYLCASSDGGRLNTEAFFGQGTRLTVV.

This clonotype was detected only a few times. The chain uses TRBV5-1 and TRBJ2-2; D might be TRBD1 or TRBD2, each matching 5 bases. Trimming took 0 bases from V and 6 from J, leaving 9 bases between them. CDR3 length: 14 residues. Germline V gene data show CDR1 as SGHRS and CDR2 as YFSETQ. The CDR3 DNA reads TGCGCCAGCAGCTTGGCCCAGGGACCCGGGGAGCTGTTTTTT. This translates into CASSLAQGPGELFF.

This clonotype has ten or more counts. CDR3 region: CASSSRLAGSNEQFF. CDR3 sequence (DNA): TGTGCCAGCAGTTCTCGACTAGCGGGAAGTAATGAGCAGTTCTTC. The chain combines TRBV27 with TRBJ2-1, with TRBD2 identical over 11 bases. This CDR3 has 15 amino acids. Trimming removed 4 bases from V and 7 bases from J; junction bases left unmatched: 6. Germline loops: CDR1 MNHEY, CDR2 SMNVEV (reference sequence).

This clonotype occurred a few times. Here the CDR3 reads CASSYLRVPYNEQFF. The DNA for the CDR3 is TGTGCCAGCAGCTATCTCAGGGTGCCCTACAATGAGCAGTTCTTC. This chain uses TRBV27 with TRBJ2-1, with D perhaps matching TRBD1 (5 bases). CDR1 is MNHEY, CDR2 SMNVEV, per germline (reference sequence). This CDR3 region has 15 residues. V lost 6 bases and J lost 2, with 14 bases in between.

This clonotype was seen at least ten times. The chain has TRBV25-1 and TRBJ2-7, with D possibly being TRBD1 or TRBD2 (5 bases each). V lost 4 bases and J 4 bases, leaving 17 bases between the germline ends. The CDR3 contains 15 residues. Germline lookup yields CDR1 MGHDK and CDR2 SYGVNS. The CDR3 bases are TGTGCCAGCAGTGTCTTAGGGGCTGGAGGTTACGAGCAGTACTTC. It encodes CASSVLGAGGYEQYF.

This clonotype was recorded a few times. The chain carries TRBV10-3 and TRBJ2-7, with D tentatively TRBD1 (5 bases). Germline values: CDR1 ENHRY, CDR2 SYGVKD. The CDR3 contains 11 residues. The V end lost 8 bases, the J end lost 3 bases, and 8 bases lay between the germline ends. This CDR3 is CAILQGYEQYF. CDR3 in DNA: TGTGCCATCCTGCAGGGCTACGAGCAGTACTTC.

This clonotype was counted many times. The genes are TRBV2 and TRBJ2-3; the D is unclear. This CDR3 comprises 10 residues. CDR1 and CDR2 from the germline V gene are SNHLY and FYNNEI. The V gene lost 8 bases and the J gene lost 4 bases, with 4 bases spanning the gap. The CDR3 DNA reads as TGTGCCAGCCTGGCAGATACGCAGTATTTT. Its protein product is CASLADTQYF.

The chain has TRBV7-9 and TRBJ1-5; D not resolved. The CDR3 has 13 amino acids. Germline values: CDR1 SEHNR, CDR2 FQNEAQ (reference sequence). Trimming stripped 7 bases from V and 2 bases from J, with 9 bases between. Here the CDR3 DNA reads TGTGCCAGCAATTCCGGGGGCAATCAGCCCCAGCATTTT. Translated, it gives CASNSGGNQPQHF.

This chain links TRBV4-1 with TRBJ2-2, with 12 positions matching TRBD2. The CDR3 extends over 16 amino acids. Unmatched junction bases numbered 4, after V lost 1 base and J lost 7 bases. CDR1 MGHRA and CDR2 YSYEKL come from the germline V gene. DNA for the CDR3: TGCGCCAGCAGCCAAGCGGGACTAGCGGGTATCGGGGAGCTGTTTTTT. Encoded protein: CASSQAGLAGIGELFF.

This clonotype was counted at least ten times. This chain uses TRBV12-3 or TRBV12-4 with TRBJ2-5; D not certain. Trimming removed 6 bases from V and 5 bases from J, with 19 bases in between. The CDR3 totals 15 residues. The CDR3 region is CASSQSGNQGETQYF. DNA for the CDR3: TGTGCCAGCAGCCAATCCGGTAACCAAGGCGAGACCCAGTACTTC.

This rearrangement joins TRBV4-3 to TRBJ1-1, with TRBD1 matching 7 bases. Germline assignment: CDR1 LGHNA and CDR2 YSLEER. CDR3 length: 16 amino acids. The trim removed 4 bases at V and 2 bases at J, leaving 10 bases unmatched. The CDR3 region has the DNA TGCGCCAGCAGCCTCTCCCTGGCAGGGGGAAACACTGAAGCTTTCTTT. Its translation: CASSLSLAGGNTEAFF.